The rows below give T cell receptor beta chains drawn from one sample of a study of blood T cell repertoires in COVID-19. Libraries were prepared by immunoSEQ multiplex PCR; TCRdb keeps only in-frame clonotypes and omits some of them. The data contain some 120,000 clones, roughly four fifths of them singletons. Sequencing input: peripheral blood. The receptor source for this set is a human donor in a cohort sampled during active COVID-19. CDR3s include the opening cysteine and the closing phenylalanine or tryptophan. Each record gives: D gene, V gene, J gene, clone size, CDR3 protein, CDR3 DNA. The D gene is left open where the match is weak. Size is stated for part of the rows, as once, few or many counts, or as a class when the clone is expanded.

NA,TRBV20-1,TRBJ2-7,NA,CSARGLYEQYF,TGCAGTGCCCGGGGACTGTACGAGCAGTACTTC
TRBD2,TRBV5-1,TRBJ2-5,NA,CASSISGGALETQYF,TGCGCCAGCAGCATTAGCGGGGGGGCCTTGGAGACCCAGTACTTC
NA,TRBV2,TRBJ1-2,once,CASSEILQGELLYGYTF,TGTGCCAGCAGTGAAATTCTGCAGGGCGAGCTTTTATATGGCTACACCTTC
NA,TRBV5-4,TRBJ1-1,NA,CASRSGRRGTEAFF,TGTGCCAGCAGGTCGGGTCGACGGGGCACTGAAGCTTTCTTT
NA,TRBV12-3/TRBV12-4,TRBJ1-5,NA,CASSPRNQPQHF,TGTGCCAGCAGCCCTCGGAATCAGCCCCAGCATTTT
NA,TRBV2,TRBJ1-4,many,CASRPTRTTTTNEKLFF,TGTGCCAGCAGGCCTACACGGACAACTACAACTAATGAAAAACTGTTTTTT
TRBD2,TRBV2,TRBJ2-3,NA,CASSGEGTPRNTQYF,TGTGCCAGCAGTGGGGAGGGGACCCCAAGGAATACGCAGTATTTT
TRBD1,TRBV5-1,TRBJ1-4,NA,CASSPQGANEKLFF,TGCGCCAGCAGCCCACAGGGGGCTAATGAAAAACTGTTTTTT
TRBD2,TRBV5-1,TRBJ2-3,NA,CASSSVFGGAADTQYF,TGCGCCAGCAGCTCCGTTTTCGGGGGGGCCGCAGATACGCAGTATTTT
TRBD2,TRBV5-1,TRBJ2-1,NA,CASSLGEWWGGMGNEQFF,TGCGCCAGCAGCTTGGGCGAATGGTGGGGGGGAATGGGCAATGAGCAGTTCTTC
NA,TRBV18,TRBJ2-5,NA,CASSPRGETQYF,TGTGCCAGCTCACCCCGCGGAGAGACCCAGTACTTC
NA,TRBV6-5,TRBJ1-5,NA,CASSYSSPTGQPQHF,TGTGCCAGCAGTTACTCGTCCCCGACCGGGCAGCCCCAGCATTTT
TRBD2,TRBV7-6,TRBJ2-5,NA,CASSLSSSGGGETQYF,TGTGCCAGCAGCTTATCGTCTAGCGGAGGCGGAGAGACCCAGTACTTC
TRBD2,TRBV3-1/TRBV3-2,TRBJ2-3,NA,CASSPRLAADTQYF,TGTGCCAGCAGCCCCCGACTAGCTGCAGATACGCAGTATTTT
TRBD2,TRBV5-1,TRBJ2-1,NA,CASSLGLAGGYDEQFF,TGCGCCAGCAGCTTGGGCCTAGCGGGGGGTTATGATGAGCAGTTCTTC
NA,TRBV2,TRBJ1-5,once,CASRPGQTGQPQHF,TGTGCCAGCAGACCTGGACAGACGGGGCAGCCCCAGCATTTT
NA,TRBV6-5,TRBJ1-4,NA,CASSYSAGFGEKLFF,TGTGCCAGCAGTTACTCTGCAGGGTTTGGTGAAAAACTGTTTTTT
TRBD1,TRBV5-1,TRBJ1-1,NA,CASSAGQGATEAFF,TGCGCCAGCAGCGCAGGACAGGGGGCCACTGAAGCTTTCTTT
NA,TRBV27,TRBJ1-4,NA,CASSPRSRGVATNEKLFF,TGTGCCAGCAGTCCCCGATCAAGGGGTGTTGCAACTAATGAAAAACTGTTTTTT
NA,TRBV2,TRBJ2-5,NA,CATEIRGWQETQYF,TGTGCCACCGAGATAAGGGGTTGGCAAGAGACCCAGTACTTC
NA,TRBV9,TRBJ2-2,NA,CASSVVSSTGELFF,TGTGCCAGCAGCGTAGTATCTAGCACCGGGGAGCTGTTTTTT
NA,TRBV5-5,TRBJ2-3,NA,CASSLDLAASTDTQYF,TGTGCCAGCAGCTTGGATCTAGCAGCTAGCACAGATACGCAGTATTTT
NA,TRBV7-2,TRBJ2-1,NA,CASSLWGGRNNEQFF,TGTGCCAGCAGCTTATGGGGGGGCCGGAACAATGAGCAGTTCTTC
NA,TRBV19,TRBJ2-3,NA,CASSIGQGSDTQYF,TGTGCCAGTAGTATAGGTCAGGGTTCAGATACGCAGTATTTT
NA,TRBV30,TRBJ1-2,NA,CAWGMWGRGYGYTF,TGTGCCTGGGGCATGTGGGGCCGTGGCTATGGCTACACCTTC
TRBD2,TRBV30,TRBJ2-5,few,CAWSVLGGAEETQYF,TGTGCCTGGAGTGTCCTCGGGGGGGCCGAGGAGACCCAGTACTTC
NA,TRBV7-9,TRBJ1-2,NA,CASSLAGGRESGGGYTF,TGTGCCAGCAGCTTAGCGGGCGGCAGGGAAAGTGGAGGGGGCTACACCTTC